One sample yielded the 2 T cell receptor beta chains listed below, sequenced in a study of blood T cell repertoires in COVID-19. TCRdb keeps only in-frame clones here, not all; method: immunoSEQ multiplex PCR. The sample consists of roughly 250,000 clones, 80% to 90% of them appearing once. The sample consisted of peripheral blood. All receptors derive from a middle-aged man with active or convalescent COVID-19.

The gene calls are TRBV6-6 and TRBJ2-5; D is unclear. This CDR3 contains 12 residues. V lost 4 bases and J 2 bases, leaving 5 bases between the germline ends. Germline CDR1 reads MNHNY; CDR2 reads SVGAGI (reference sequence). The CDR3 loop is CASSFPQETQYF. As DNA, the CDR3 is TGTGCCAGCAGTTTCCCACAAGAGACCCAGTACTTC.

V and J are TRBV19 and TRBJ2-7; TRBD2 matches at 12 bases. Germline V gives CDR1 LNHDA, CDR2 SQIVND (reference sequence). With 4 bases clipped from V and 1 base from J, the junction kept 5 bases outside the gene matches. The CDR3 is 16 residues long. The CDR3 is CASSTLAGGGSYEQYF. DNA for the CDR3: TGTGCCAGTAGTACTCTAGCGGGAGGGGGGTCCTACGAGCAGTACTTC.